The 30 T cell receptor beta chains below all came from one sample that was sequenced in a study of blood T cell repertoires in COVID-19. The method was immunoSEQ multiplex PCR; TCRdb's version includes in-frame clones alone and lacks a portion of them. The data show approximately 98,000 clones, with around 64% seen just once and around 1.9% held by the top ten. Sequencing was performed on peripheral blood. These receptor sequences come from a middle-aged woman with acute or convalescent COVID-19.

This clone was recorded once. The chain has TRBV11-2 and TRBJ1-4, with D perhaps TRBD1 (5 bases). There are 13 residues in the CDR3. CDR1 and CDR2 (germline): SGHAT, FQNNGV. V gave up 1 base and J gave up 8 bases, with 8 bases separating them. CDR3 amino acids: CASSLGQGEKLFF. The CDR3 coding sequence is TGTGCCAGCAGCTTAGGCCAGGGCGAAAAACTGTTTTTT.

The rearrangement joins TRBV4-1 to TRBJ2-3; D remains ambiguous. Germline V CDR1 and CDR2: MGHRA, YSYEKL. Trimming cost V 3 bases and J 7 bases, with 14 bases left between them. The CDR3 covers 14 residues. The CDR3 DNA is TGCGCCAGCAGCCAGCCCCTGGTCAGGCATACGCAGTATTTT. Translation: CASSQPLVRHTQYF.

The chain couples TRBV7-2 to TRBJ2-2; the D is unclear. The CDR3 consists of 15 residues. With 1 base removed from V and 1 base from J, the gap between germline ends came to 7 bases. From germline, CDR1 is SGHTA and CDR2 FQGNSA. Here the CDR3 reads CASSLVVVNTGELFF. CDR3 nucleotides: TGTGCCAGCAGCTTAGTAGTAGTGAACACCGGGGAGCTGTTTTTT.

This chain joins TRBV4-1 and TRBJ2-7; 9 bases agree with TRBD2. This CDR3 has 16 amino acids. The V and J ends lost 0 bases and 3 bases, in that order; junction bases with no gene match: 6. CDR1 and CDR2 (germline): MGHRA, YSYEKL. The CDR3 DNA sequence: TGCGCCAGCAGCCAAGATTCGACGCGGGGGGGCTACGAGCAGTACTTC. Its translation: CASSQDSTRGGYEQYF.

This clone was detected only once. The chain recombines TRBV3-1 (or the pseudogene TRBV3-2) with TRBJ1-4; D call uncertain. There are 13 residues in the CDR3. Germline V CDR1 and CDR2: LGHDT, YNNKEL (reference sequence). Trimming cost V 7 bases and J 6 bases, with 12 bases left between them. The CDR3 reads CASKWRGDEKLFF. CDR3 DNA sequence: TGTGCCAGCAAATGGCGGGGAGATGAAAAACTGTTTTTT.

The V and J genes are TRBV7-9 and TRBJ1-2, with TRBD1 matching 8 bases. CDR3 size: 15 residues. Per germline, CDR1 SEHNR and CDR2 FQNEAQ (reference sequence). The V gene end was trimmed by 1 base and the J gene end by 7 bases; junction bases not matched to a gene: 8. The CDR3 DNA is TGTGCCAGCAGCTTAGTAACCTGGACAGGGCTTGGCTACACCTTC. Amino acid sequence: CASSLVTWTGLGYTF.

The CDR3 loop reads CSVLDTTTNEKLFF. The CDR3 region has the DNA TGCAGCGTTCTCGACACCACAACTAATGAAAAACTGTTTTTT. This sequence joins TRBV29-1 and TRBJ1-4, with unresolved D. The V and J ends lost 5 bases and 0 bases respectively, with 10 bases between them. Germline-derived CDR1 and CDR2 are SQVTM and ANQGSEA. The CDR3 length is 14 residues.

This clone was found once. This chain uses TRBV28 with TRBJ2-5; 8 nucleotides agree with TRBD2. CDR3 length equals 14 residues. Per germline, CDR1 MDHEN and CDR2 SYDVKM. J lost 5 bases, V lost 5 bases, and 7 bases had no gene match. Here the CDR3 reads CASSLSAGGETQYF. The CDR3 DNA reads TGTGCCAGCAGTCTCTCCGCGGGGGGCGAGACCCAGTACTTC.

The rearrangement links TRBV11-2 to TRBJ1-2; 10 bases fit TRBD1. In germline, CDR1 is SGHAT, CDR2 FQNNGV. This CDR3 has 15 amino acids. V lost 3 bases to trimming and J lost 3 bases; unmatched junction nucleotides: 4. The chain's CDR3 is CASSFGQGEYYGYTF. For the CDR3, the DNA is TGTGCCAGCAGCTTCGGACAGGGGGAATACTATGGCTACACCTTC.

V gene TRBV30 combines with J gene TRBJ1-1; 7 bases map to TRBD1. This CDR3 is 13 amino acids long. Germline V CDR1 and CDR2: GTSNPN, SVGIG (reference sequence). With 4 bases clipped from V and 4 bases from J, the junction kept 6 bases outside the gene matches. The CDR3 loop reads CAWTTRGFTEAFF. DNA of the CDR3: TGTGCCTGGACTACCAGGGGGTTCACTGAAGCTTTCTTT.

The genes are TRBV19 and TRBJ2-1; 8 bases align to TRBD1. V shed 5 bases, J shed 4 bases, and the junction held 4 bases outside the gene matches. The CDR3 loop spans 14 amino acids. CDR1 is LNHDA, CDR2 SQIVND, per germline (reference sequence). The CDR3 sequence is CASSSGQGYNEQFF. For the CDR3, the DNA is TGTGCCAGTAGTTCCGGACAGGGTTACAATGAGCAGTTCTTC.

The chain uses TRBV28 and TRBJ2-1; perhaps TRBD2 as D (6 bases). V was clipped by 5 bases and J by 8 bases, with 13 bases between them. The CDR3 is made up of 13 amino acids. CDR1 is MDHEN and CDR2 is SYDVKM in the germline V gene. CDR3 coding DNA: TGTGCCAGCAGTAATCGGGGGTCCGATGAGCAGTTCTTC. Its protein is CASSNRGSDEQFF.

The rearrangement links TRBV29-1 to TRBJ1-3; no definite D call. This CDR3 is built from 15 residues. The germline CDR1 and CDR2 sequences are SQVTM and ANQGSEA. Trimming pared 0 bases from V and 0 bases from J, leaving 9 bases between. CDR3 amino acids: CSVEDLGSSGNTIYF. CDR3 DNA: TGCAGCGTTGAAGATCTGGGGAGCTCTGGAAACACCATATATTTT.

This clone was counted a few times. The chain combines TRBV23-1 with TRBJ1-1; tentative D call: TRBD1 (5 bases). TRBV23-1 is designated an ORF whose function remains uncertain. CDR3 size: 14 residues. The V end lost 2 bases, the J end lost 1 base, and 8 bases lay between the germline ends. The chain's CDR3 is CASSQGHSNTEAFF. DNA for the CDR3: TGCGCCAGCAGTCAAGGACATTCGAACACTGAAGCTTTCTTT.

In DNA form, the CDR3 reads TGTGCCAGCAGCTACCCGGACATAAACTATGGCTACACCTTC. Translating gives CASSYPDINYGYTF. This chain uses TRBV7-9 with TRBJ1-2; possible D gene TRBD1, 5 bases. V was clipped by 4 bases and J by 2 bases, with 11 bases between them. This CDR3 has 14 amino acids. CDR1 and CDR2 (germline): SEHNR, FQNEAQ (reference sequence).

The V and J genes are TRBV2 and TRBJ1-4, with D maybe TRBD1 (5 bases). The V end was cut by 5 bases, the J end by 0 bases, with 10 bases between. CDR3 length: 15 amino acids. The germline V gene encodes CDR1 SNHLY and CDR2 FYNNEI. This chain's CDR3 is CASSNQQATNEKLFF. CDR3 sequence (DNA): TGTGCCAGCAGTAACCAACAGGCAACTAATGAAAAACTGTTTTTT.

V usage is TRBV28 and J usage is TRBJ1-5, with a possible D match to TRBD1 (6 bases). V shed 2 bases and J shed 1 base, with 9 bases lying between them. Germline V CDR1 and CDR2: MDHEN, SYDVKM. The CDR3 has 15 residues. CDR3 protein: CASSLGTGSNQPQHF. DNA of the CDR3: TGTGCCAGCAGTTTAGGTACAGGGAGCAATCAGCCCCAGCATTTT.

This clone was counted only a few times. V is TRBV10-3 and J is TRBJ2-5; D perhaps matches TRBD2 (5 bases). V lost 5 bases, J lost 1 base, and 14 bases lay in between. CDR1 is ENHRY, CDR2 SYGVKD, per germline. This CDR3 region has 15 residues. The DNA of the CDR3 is TGTGCCATCAGTCCCAGCGGAAGCGTCCAAGAGACCCAGTACTTC. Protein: CAISPSGSVQETQYF.

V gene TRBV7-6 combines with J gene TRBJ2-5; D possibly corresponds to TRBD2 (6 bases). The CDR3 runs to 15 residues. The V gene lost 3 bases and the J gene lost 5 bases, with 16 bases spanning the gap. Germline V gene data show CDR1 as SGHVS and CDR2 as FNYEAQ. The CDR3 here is CASSFGGMAHETQYF. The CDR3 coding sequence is TGTGCCAGCAGCTTTGGAGGGATGGCCCACGAGACCCAGTACTTC.

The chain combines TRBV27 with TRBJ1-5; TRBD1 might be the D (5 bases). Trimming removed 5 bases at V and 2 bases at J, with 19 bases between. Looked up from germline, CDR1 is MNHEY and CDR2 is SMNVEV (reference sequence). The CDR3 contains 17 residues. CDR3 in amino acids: CASSPLRAGYGNQPQHF. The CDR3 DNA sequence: TGTGCCAGCAGTCCCCTCCGGGCAGGGTATGGCAATCAGCCCCAGCATTTT.

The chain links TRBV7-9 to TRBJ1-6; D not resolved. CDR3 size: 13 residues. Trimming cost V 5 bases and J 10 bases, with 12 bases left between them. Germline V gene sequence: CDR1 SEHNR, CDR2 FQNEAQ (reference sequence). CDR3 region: CASSRHGESPLHF. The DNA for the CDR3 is TGTGCCAGCAGCCGCCATGGGGAGTCACCCCTCCACTTT.

The CDR3 DNA follows: TGCGCCAGCAGCCAAGACAGCTCCTACGAGCAGTACTTC. It specifies CASSQDSSYEQYF. This chain uses TRBV4-1 with TRBJ2-7; D uncertain. Germline V lookup: CDR1 MGHRA, CDR2 YSYEKL. This CDR3 spans 13 amino acids. V shed 0 bases and J shed 0 bases, with 3 bases lying between them.

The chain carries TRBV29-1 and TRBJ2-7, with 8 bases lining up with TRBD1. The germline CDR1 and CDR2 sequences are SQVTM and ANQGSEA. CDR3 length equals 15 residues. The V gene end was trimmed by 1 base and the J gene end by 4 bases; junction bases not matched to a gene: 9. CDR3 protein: CSVEVRTGPSYEQYF. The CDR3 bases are TGCAGCGTTGAAGTGAGGACAGGGCCTTCTTACGAGCAGTACTTC.

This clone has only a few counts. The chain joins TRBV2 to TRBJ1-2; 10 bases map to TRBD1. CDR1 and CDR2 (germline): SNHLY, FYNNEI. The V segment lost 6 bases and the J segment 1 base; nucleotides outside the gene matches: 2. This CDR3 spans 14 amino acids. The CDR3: CASRGQGVNYGYTF. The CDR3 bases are TGTGCCAGCAGAGGACAGGGGGTTAACTATGGCTACACCTTC.

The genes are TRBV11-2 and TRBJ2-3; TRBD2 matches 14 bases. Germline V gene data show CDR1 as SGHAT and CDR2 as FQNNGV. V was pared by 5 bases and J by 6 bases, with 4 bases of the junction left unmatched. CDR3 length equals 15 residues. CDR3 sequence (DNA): TGTGCCAGCAGCCGACTAGCGGGGGGGCAGGATACGCAGTATTTT. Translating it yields CASSRLAGGQDTQYF. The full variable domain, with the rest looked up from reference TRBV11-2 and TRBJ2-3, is EAGVAQSPRYKIIEKRQSVAFWCNPISGHATLYWYQQILGQGPKLLIQFQNNGVVDDSQLPKDRFSAERLKGVDSTLKIQPAKLEDSAVYLCASSRLAGGQDTQYFGPGTRLTVL.

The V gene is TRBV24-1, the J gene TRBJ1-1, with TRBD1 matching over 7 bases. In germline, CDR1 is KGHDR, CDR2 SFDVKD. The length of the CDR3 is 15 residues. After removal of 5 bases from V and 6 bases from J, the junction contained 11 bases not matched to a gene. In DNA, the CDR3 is TGTGCCACCAGTGCCGCCGGGACAGTTCCCCCTGAAGCTTTCTTT. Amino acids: CATSAAGTVPPEAFF.

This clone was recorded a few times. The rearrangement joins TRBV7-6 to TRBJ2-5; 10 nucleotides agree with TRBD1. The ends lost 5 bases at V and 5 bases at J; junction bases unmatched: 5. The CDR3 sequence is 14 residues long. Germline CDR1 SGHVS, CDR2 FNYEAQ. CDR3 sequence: CASSTGQGEETQYF. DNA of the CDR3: TGTGCCAGCAGCACCGGACAGGGGGAGGAGACCCAGTACTTC.

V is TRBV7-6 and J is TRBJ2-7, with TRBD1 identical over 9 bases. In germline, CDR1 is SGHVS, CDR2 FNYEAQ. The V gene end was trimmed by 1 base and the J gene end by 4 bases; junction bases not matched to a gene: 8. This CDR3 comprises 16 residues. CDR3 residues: CASSLGDREGGYEQYF. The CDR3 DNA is TGTGCCAGCAGCTTAGGGGACAGGGAGGGAGGATACGAGCAGTACTTC.

The CDR3 sequence: CAISDGAGSDTQYF. For the CDR3, the DNA is TGTGCCATCAGTGATGGAGCGGGGTCAGATACGCAGTATTTT. The V gene is TRBV10-3, the J gene TRBJ2-3; 7 bases are a match to TRBD2. Trimming at V came to 3 bases and at J to 4 bases, leaving 4 bases not matched to a gene. Germline lookup yields CDR1 ENHRY and CDR2 SYGVKD. The CDR3 extends over 14 amino acids.

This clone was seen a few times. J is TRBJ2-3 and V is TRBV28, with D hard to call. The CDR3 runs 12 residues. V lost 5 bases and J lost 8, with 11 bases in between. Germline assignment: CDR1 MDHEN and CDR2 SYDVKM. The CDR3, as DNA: TGTGCCAGCAGTGCCACTACCACTACGCAGTATTTT. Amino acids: CASSATTTTQYF.